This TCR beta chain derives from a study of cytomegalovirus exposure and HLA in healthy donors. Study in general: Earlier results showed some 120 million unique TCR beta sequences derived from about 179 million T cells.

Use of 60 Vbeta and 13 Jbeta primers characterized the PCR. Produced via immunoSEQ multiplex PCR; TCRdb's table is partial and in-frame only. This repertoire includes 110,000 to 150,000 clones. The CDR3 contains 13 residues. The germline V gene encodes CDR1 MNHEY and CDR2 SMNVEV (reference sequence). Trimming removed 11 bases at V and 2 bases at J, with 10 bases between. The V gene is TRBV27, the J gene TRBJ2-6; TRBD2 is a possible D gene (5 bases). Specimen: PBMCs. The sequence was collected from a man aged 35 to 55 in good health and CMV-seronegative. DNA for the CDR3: TGTGCCTCCTTGCGGGCTGGGGCCAACGTCCTGACTTTC. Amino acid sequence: CASLRAGANVLTF.